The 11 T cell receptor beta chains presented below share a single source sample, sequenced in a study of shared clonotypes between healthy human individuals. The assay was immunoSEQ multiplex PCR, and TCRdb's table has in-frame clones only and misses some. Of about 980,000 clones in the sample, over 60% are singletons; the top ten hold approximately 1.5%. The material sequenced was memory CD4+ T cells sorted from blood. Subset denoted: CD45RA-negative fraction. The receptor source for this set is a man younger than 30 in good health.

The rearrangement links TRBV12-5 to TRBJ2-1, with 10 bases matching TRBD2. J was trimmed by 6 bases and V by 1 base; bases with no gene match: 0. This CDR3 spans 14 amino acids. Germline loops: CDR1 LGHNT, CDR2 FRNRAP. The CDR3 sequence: CASGLGLAGNEQFF. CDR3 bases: TGTGCTAGTGGTTTGGGACTAGCGGGCAATGAGCAGTTCTTC.

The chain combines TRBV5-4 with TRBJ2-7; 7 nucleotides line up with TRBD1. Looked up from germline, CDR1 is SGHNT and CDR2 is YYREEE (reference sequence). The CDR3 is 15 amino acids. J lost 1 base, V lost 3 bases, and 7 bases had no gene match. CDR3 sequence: CASSYDRVGSYEQYF. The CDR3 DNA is TGTGCCAGCAGCTACGACAGGGTTGGGTCCTACGAGCAGTACTTC.

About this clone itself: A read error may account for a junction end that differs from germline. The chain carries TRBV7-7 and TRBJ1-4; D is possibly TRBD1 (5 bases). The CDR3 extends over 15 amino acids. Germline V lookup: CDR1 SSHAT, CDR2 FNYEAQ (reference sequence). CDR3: CASSLGQGGNEKLFF. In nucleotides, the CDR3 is TGTGCTAGCAGCTTAGGCCAGGGTGGCAATGAAAAACTGTTTTTT.

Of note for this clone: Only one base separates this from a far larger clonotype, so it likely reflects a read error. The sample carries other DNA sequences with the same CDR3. Written as DNA, the CDR3 is TGTGCCAGCAGCCAAGAGGGTACTGGAAACACCATATATTTT. This encodes CASSQEGTGNTIYF. This sequence joins TRBV4-1 and TRBJ1-3, with D unresolved. CDR1 and CDR2 (germline): MGHRA, YSYEKL. There are 14 residues in the CDR3.

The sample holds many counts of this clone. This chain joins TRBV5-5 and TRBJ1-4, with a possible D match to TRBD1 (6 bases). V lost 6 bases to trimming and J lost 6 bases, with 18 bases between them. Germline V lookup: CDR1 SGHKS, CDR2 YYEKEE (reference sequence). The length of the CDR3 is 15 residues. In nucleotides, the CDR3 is TGTGCCAGCACCCAGGACGGGGGCAAGGATGAAAAACTGTTTTTT. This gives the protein CASTQDGGKDEKLFF.

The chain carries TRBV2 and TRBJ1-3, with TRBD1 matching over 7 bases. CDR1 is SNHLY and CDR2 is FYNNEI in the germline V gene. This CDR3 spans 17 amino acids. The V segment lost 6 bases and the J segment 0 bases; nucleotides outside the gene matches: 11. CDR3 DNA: TGTGCCAGCAGGGAGCATGGGACAGCCTTCTCTGGAAACACCATATATTTT. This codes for CASREHGTAFSGNTIYF.

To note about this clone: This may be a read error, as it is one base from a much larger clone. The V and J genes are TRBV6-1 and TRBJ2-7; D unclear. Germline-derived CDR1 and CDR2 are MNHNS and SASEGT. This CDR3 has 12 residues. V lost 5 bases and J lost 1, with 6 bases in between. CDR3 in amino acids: CASSPQSYEQYF. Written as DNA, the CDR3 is TGTGCCAGCAGTCCGCAGTCCTACGAGCAGTACTTC.

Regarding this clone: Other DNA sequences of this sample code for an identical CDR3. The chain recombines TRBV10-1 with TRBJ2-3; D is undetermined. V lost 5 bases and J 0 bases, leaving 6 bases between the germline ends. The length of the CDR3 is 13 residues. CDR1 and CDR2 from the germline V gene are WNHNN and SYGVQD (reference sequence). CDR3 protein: CASSRGSTDTQYF. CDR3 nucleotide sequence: TGCGCCAGCAGTCGTGGGAGCACAGATACGCAGTATTTT.

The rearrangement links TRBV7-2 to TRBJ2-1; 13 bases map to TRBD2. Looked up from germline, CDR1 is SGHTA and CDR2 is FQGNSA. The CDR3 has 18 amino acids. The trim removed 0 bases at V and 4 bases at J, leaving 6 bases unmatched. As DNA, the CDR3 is TGTGCCAGCAGCTTAGCGTTACTAGCGGGGGGGTGGTACAATGAGCAGTTCTTC. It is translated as CASSLALLAGGWYNEQFF.

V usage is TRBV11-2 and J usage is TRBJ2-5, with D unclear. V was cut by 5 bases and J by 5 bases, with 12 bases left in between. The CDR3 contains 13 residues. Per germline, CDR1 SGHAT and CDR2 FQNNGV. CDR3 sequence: CASSKGNKETQYF. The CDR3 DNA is TGTGCCAGCAGCAAGGGCAACAAGGAGACCCAGTACTTC.

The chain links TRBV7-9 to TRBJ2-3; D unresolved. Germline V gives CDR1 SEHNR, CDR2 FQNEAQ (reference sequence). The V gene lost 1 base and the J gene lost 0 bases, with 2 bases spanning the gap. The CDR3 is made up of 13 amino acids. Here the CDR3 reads CASSLESTDTQYF. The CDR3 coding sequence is TGTGCCAGCAGCTTAGAGAGCACAGATACGCAGTATTTT.